This T cell receptor (beta chain) was retrieved from a study of shared clonotypes between healthy human individuals. Whole-study findings and limits: Researchers found naive subsets generally carried larger estimated richness than memory subsets.

CD45RO-negative cells were positively selected for CCR7, leaving out terminally differentiated effector memory CD45RA+ cells. Clones were sequenced by immunoSEQ multiplex PCR, and TCRdb holds only the in-frame ones, with some missing. Here the sample spans about 2,100,000 clones, around 93% being singletons. Germline assignment: CDR1 LGHNA and CDR2 YNFKEQ. The CDR3 is 21 amino acids. Trimming removed 0 bases from V and 1 base from J; junction bases left unmatched: 11. Concerning this clone: Its target is unknown.

The chain carries TRBV4-2 and TRBJ2-3; TRBD2 agrees at 15 bases. Sequenced material: naive CD8+ T cells from PBMCs. The TCR comes from a man between 18 and 29 years old in good health. Some clones in this sample may be carry-over from other donors' samples. CDR3 DNA: TGTGCCAGCAGCCAAGATTGGACTAGCGGGAGGGCCCTGTTCCGCACAGATACGCAGTATTTT. It encodes CASSQDWTSGRALFRTDTQYF.